This T cell receptor beta chain was sequenced for a study of blood T cell repertoires in COVID-19 (TCRdb year 2020). Study-level background: The collaborator samples originated in the United States, Italy and Spain and spanned the acute and convalescent phases of COVID-19. Deeply sampled blood TCRbeta repertoires from subjects exposed to, actively infected with, or recovered from COVID-19 were included in the dataset. The repertoires were made available in a free public database intended to serve as a resource for research on the immune response to SARS-CoV-2. The samples were drawn from two sources: the first 160 participants of the ongoing ImmuneRACE study, and 1,200 or so subjects contributed by 6 global collaborators. The material from the prospective study consisted of cDNA or gDNA derived from T cells, B-cell-depleted T cells, or PBMCs. Sample metadata almost always included a de-identified subject ID, COVID-19 status, age in years and sex. HLA class I and class II types, where available, came from metadata supplied by the sample provider rather than from assay-based typing. Beyond this particular receptor, the publication reports: How much clinical and demographic metadata was included differed by source and by participant, and the metadata was provided uncurated.

Collaborating institutions collected whole blood in K2EDTA tubes following their own protocols. Collaborator samples were shipped for TCRbeta analysis as frozen whole blood, isolated PBMCs, or DNA extracted from either sample type. The immunoSEQ Assay, a bias-controlled multiplex PCR, was used to amplify TCRbeta CDR3 regions from genomic DNA. Processing in the source paper ran as follows. Within the assay, amplification of reference gene primers was used to estimate how many nucleated cells each sample contained. Sequence reads were collapsed and filtered to measure the absolute abundance of every unique TCRbeta CDR3 rearrangement. Productive Simpson clonality was computed per sample as the square root of Simpson's diversity index over productive rearrangements. This is the immuneACCESS table as TCRdb keeps it, with only in-frame sequences that have V and J called. A part of the clones is gone; compared with another copy, unresolved V genes explain less than half, and the rest is unexplained. The V and J calls and the clone size are those of that table, but D and trimming were determined from the DNA. This sample gives roughly 250,000 clones in total; approximately 86% of them show up just once. Approximately 5.7% of the sample rests with the top ten.

V is clipped by 0 bases and J by 3 bases, and the sequence between their germline boundaries is 7 bases long. From cysteine to phenylalanine, the CDR3 is 13 amino acids long. Only the CDR3 DNA stays, 39 bases, in frame from base 1. Per the germline V gene, SGDLS is the CDR1 and YYNGEE is the CDR2. Turning to this clone: Its antigen target is currently unknown. No much larger clonotype is one base removed from it; base qualities were not supplied.

This clonotype was obtained from a human donor in a cohort sampled during active COVID-19. Input material: peripheral blood. Recombination joined TRBV9 with TRBJ2-7, with no reliable assignment of the D segment. The DNA sequence is given as TGTGCCAGCAGCGTAGACGGAGACTACGAGCAGTACTTC. This yields the protein CASSVDGDYEQYF.